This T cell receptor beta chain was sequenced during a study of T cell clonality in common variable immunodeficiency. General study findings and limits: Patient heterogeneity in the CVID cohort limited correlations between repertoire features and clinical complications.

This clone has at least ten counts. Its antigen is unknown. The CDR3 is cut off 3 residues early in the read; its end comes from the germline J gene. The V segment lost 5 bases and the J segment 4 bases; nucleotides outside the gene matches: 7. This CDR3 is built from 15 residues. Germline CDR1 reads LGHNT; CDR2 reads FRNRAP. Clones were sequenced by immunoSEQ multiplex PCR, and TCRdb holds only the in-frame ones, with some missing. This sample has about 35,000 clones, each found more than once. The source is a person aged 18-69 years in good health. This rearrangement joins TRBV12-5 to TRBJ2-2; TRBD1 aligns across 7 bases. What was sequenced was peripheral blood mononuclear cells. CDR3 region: CASGPGQVGTGELFF. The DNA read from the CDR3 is TGTGCTAGTGGTCCCGGACAGGTCGGCACCGGGGAG.